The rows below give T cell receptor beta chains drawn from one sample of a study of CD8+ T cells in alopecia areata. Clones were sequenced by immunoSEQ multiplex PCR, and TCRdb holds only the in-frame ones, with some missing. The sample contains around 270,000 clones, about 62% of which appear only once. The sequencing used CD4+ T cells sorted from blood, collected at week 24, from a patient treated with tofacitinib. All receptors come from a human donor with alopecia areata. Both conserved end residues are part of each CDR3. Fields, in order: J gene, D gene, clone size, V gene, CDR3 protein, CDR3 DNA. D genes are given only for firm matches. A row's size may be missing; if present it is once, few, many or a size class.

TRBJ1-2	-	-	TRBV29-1	CSVEGGYWGLDQAYGYTF	TGCAGCGTTGAAGGAGGGTACTGGGGCTTAGATCAAGCCTATGGCTACACCTTC
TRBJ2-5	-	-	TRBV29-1	CSVKDGQETQYF	TGCAGCGTAAAGGACGGACAAGAGACCCAGTACTTC
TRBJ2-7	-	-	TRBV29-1	CSVFDNHEQYF	TGCAGCGTTTTCGACAACCACGAGCAGTACTTC
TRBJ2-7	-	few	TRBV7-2	CASSLVLRDEQYF	TGTGCCAGCAGCTTAGTACTACGGGACGAGCAGTACTTC
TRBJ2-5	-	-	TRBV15	CATSRDSRSMETQYF	TGTGCCACCAGCAGAGATAGCAGATCAATGGAGACCCAGTACTTC
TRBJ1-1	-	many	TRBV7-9	CASSLRAEAFF	TGTGCCAGCAGCTTAAGGGCTGAAGCTTTCTTT
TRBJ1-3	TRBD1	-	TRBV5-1	CASSLTGEYSGNTIYF	TGCGCCAGCAGCTTGACAGGGGAGTATTCTGGAAACACCATATATTTT
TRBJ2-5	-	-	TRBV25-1	CASSDPKRAGSGQETQYF	TGTGCCAGCAGTGATCCTAAGAGGGCGGGGAGTGGCCAAGAGACCCAGTACTTC
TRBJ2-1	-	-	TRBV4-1	CASSQATGLLSYNEQFF	TGCGCCAGCAGCCAGGCTACCGGACTCCTATCCTACAATGAGCAGTTCTTC
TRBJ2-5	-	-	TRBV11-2	CASSLSPQETQYF	TGTGCCAGCAGCTTATCCCCCCAAGAGACCCAGTACTTC
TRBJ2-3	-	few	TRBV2	CASSEGSATQYF	TGTGCCAGCAGTGAAGGGAGCGCGACGCAGTATTTT
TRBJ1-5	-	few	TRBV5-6	CASSLTGGNQPQHF	TGTGCCAGCAGCTTGACAGGCGGGAATCAGCCCCAGCATTTT
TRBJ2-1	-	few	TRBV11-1	CASSLDDRYGNNEQFF	TGTGCCAGCAGCCTTGATGATCGCTATGGGAACAATGAGCAGTTCTTC
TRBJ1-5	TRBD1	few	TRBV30	CAWDVQGGQPQHF	TGTGCCTGGGACGTACAGGGGGGTCAGCCCCAGCATTTT
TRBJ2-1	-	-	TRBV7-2	CASSIGRDSYNEQFF	TGTGCCAGCAGCATCGGACGGGACTCCTACAATGAGCAGTTCTTC
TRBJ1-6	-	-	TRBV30	CAWSSSYNSPLHF	TGTGCCTGGAGTAGCAGTTATAATTCACCCCTCCACTTT
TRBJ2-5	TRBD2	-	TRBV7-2	CASSSVSGALQETQYF	TGTGCCAGCAGCTCCGTTAGCGGGGCCCTACAAGAGACCCAGTACTTC
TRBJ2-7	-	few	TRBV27	CASSSRRSYEQYF	TGTGCCAGCAGTTCCCGCCGCTCCTACGAGCAGTACTTC
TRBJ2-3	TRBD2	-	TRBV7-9	CASSSTAGYTDTQYF	TGTGCCAGCAGCTCTACAGCGGGGTACACAGATACGCAGTATTTT
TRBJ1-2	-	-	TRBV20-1	CSARDLRGYTF	TGCAGTGCTAGAGATCTTCGCGGCTACACCTTC
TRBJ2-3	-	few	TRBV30	CAWSVLGADTQYF	TGTGCCTGGAGTGTACTGGGAGCAGATACGCAGTATTTT
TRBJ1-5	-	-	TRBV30	CAWSSGRSNQPQHF	TGTGCCTGGAGCTCCGGACGGAGCAATCAGCCCCAGCATTTT
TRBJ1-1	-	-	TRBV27	CASTQRWRAESFF	TGTGCCAGCACCCAAAGATGGCGGGCGGAATCTTTCTTT
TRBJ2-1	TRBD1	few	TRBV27	CASSLDYRGRNLKQFF	TGTGCCAGCAGTTTAGACTACAGGGGGCGAAACTTGAAGCAGTTCTTC
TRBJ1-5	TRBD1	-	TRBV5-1	CASSPGTANQPQHF	TGCGCCAGCAGCCCAGGGACAGCAAATCAGCCCCAGCATTTT
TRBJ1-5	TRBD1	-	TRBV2	CASSVLTGGAQPQHF	TGTGCCAGCAGTGTTCTTACAGGGGGCGCTCAGCCCCAGCATTTT
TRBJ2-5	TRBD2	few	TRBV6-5	CASSGTSGGEETQYF	TGTGCCAGCAGCGGGACTAGCGGGGGAGAAGAGACCCAGTACTTC
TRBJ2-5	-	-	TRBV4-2	CASSRNPQVQETQYF	TGTGCCAGCAGCCGCAACCCCCAGGTCCAAGAGACCCAGTACTTC
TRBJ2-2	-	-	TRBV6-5	CASSYSENTGELFF	TGTGCCAGCAGTTACAGTGAGAACACCGGGGAGCTGTTTTTT
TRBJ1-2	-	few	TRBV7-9	CASSYRRGVGYTF	TGTGCCAGCAGCTACCGAAGGGGAGTTGGCTACACCTTC
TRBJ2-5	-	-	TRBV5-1	CASRPGGNQETQYF	TGCGCCAGCAGACCCGGTGGGAACCAAGAGACCCAGTACTTC
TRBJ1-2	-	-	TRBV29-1	CSVVIGLHTF	TGCAGCGTTGTAATAGGGCTACACACCTTC
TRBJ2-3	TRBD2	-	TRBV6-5	CASKPAGGTDTQYF	TGTGCCAGCAAACCAGCGGGGGGGACAGATACGCAGTATTTT
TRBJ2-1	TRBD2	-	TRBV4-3	CASSQELAGALSSYNEQFF	TGCGCCAGCAGCCAAGAGCTAGCGGGGGCCCTGAGCTCCTACAATGAGCAGTTCTTC
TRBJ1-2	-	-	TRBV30	CAWSVVGWHGYTF	TGTGCCTGGAGTGTTGTCGGGTGGCATGGCTACACCTTC
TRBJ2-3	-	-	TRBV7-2	CASTPVSLGTDTQYF	TGTGCCAGCACCCCGGTGAGCCTTGGCACAGATACGCAGTATTTT
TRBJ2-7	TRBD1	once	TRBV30	CAWDDRGSDEQYF	TGTGCCTGGGACGACAGGGGCTCTGACGAGCAGTACTTC
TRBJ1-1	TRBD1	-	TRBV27	CASQYRGGITEAFF	TGTGCCAGCCAATACAGGGGTGGTATCACTGAAGCTTTCTTT
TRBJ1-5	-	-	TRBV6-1	CASSQRERDQPQHF	TGTGCCAGCAGTCAAAGGGAGAGAGATCAGCCCCAGCATTTT
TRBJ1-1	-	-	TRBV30	CAWSRLDKNTEAFF	TGTGCCTGGAGTAGACTTGACAAGAACACTGAAGCTTTCTTT
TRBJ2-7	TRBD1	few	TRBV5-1	CASSLEQGAYEQYF	TGCGCCAGCAGCTTGGAGCAGGGGGCTTACGAGCAGTACTTC
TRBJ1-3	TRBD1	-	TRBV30	CAWSEQGYSGNTIYF	TGTGCCTGGAGTGAACAGGGGTATTCTGGAAACACCATATATTTT
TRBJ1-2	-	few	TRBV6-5	CASSYLGQEHGYTF	TGTGCCAGCAGTTACCTGGGGCAGGAGCATGGCTACACCTTC
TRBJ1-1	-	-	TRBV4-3	CASSQLQGGTEAFF	TGCGCCAGCAGCCAGCTCCAGGGAGGCACTGAAGCTTTCTTT
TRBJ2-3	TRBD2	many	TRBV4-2	CASSLGDLAGASDTQYF	TGTGCCAGCAGCCTAGGGGATCTAGCGGGGGCGTCAGATACGCAGTATTTT
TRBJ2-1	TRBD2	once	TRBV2	CASATSGGADEQFF	TGTGCCAGCGCAACTAGCGGGGGGGCCGATGAGCAGTTCTTC
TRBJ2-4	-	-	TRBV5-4	CASSLDPGAKNIQYF	TGTGCCAGCAGCTTGGATCCGGGGGCCAAAAACATTCAGTACTTC
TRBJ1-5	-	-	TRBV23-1	CASRNRESIQPQHF	TGCGCCAGCAGAAACAGGGAGTCGATTCAGCCCCAGCATTTT